This TCR beta chain appears in the sequencing data of a study of blood T cell repertoires in COVID-19 (dated by TCRdb to 2020 to 2021). Concerning the study at large: The collaborator samples originated in the United States, Italy and Spain and spanned the acute and convalescent phases of COVID-19. The prospective study material was composed of cDNA or gDNA derived from T cells, B-cell-depleted T cells, or PBMCs. The dataset comprised deeply sampled blood TCRbeta repertoires from subjects exposed to, actively infected with, or recovered from COVID-19. The repertoires were made available in a free public database intended to serve as a resource for research on the immune response to SARS-CoV-2. The samples were drawn from the first 160 participants of the ongoing ImmuneRACE study and from roughly 1,300 subjects provided by 6 global collaborators. Sample metadata almost always included a de-identified subject ID, COVID-19 status, age in years and sex. Where available, HLA class I and class II types were taken from metadata supplied by the sample provider and were not determined by assay-based typing.

Summary of the overall study and its limitations: Clinical and demographic metadata were provided uncurated, with the amount varying by source and participant.

TCRbeta CDR3 regions were amplified from genomic DNA using the immunoSEQ Assay, a bias-controlled multiplex PCR. Regarding the original processing steps: The number of nucleated cells in each sample was estimated by amplification of reference gene primers within the assay. Sequence reads were collapsed and filtered to measure the absolute abundance of every unique TCRbeta CDR3 rearrangement. Productive Simpson clonality was computed per sample as the square root of Simpson's diversity index over productive rearrangements. The immuneACCESS repertoire file appears here via TCRdb, limited to in-frame rearrangements. These files lack a portion of the clones; in checked studies, under half of the deficit traces to unresolved V genes, and the cause of the others is not known. V and J calls and clone size come straight from that table; D and trimming were deduced from the DNA. In this sample the table shows some 150,000 clones, about nine tenths of which occur a single time. Nearly 0.95% of the sample goes to the ten largest clones.

Collaborating institutions collected whole blood in K2EDTA tubes following their own protocols. For TCRbeta analysis, collaborator samples were shipped as frozen whole blood, as isolated PBMCs, or as DNA extracted from either sample type. This clone was detected once. Its target antigen remains unknown. No per-base quality is available; no much larger clone lies one base away. The germline V gene (reference sequence) provides CDR1 LNHDA and CDR2 SQIVND. Germline trimming amounts to 2 bases on V and 5 bases on J, with 5 as the count of junction bases outside the gene matches. Inclusive of the bounding cysteine and phenylalanine, the CDR3 is 16 residues long. Only the CDR3 part of the read is kept: 48 bases, read in frame from the first base.

This sequence was found in a woman in her fifties or sixties with acute or convalescent COVID-19. Sequencing was performed on peripheral blood. The sequence links TRBV19 to TRBJ1-6, and 8 bases in between align with TRBD1. The nucleotide sequence reads TGTGCCAGTAGTATACAGGGGGCGCCGAATAATTCACCCCTCCACTTT. Its coded protein is CASSIQGAPNNSPLHF.